These 7 T cell receptor beta chains share one sample of origin, sequenced in a study of blood T cell repertoires in COVID-19. Measured with immunoSEQ multiplex PCR; TCRdb has only the in-frame clones, and not every one. The sample lists more than 80,000 clones, under 85% occurring once. Material: peripheral blood. The receptors derive from a woman in her sixties or seventies with acute or convalescent COVID-19.

The chain employs TRBV3-1 (or the pseudogene TRBV3-2) and TRBJ1-6; weak D call: TRBD1 (5 bases). Deletions cut 1 base from V and 7 bases from J, with 14 bases between. Germline-derived CDR1 and CDR2 are LGHDT and YNNKEL (reference sequence). The CDR3 has 16 amino acids. The CDR3 DNA follows: TGTGCCAGCAGCCAAGCGGGGGAGGGTGAGAATTCACCCCTCCACTTT. Amino acid sequence: CASSQAGEGENSPLHF.

J is TRBJ2-7 and V is TRBV11-2; TRBD2 matches 8 bases. This CDR3 spans 16 amino acids. Looked up from germline, CDR1 is SGHAT and CDR2 is FQNNGV. Trimming at V came to 4 bases and at J to 3 bases, leaving 11 bases not matched to a gene. CDR3 bases: TGTGCCAGCAGCTCCCCTAGGGCGGGGGGTTTCTACGAGCAGTACTTC. Its translation is CASSSPRAGGFYEQYF.

The chain uses TRBV4-1 and TRBJ2-3; 11 bases are shared with TRBD2. CDR3 length: 16 residues. Trimming at V came to 4 bases and at J to 6 bases, leaving 9 bases not matched to a gene. The V gene's germline CDR1 is MGHRA and CDR2 YSYEKL. CDR3 residues: CASSRIAGGREDTQYF. In DNA, the CDR3 is TGCGCCAGCAGCCGAATAGCGGGGGGGCGGGAGGATACGCAGTATTTT.

This clone was observed once. The CDR3: CASSKQDDPGGYTF. CDR3 nucleotides: TGTGCCAGCAGTAAACAGGATGATCCTGGTGGCTACACCTTC. The rearrangement uses TRBV6-5 and TRBJ1-2, with D tentatively TRBD1 (5 bases). Germline lookup yields CDR1 MNHEY and CDR2 SVGAGI. The CDR3 covers 14 residues. The V end lost 5 bases, the J end lost 7 bases, and 17 bases lay between the germline ends.

This chain connects TRBV19 to TRBJ2-7; 7 nucleotides line up with TRBD1. Unmatched junction bases numbered 4, after V lost 5 bases and J lost 0 bases. Germline CDR1 and CDR2: LNHDA and SQIVND (reference sequence). This CDR3 contains 14 residues. DNA of the CDR3: TGTGCCAGTAGTTTGACAGGGATCTCCTACGAGCAGTACTTC. Its protein product is CASSLTGISYEQYF.

The CDR3 loop reads CASSLREVNTGELFF. The CDR3 DNA sequence: TGTGCCAGCAGCTTAAGGGAGGTGAACACCGGGGAGCTGTTTTTT. The chain links TRBV11-2 to TRBJ2-2, with D possibly being TRBD2 (6 bases). The CDR3 consists of 15 residues. V lost 2 bases, J lost 1 base, and 8 bases lay in between. From germline, CDR1 is SGHAT and CDR2 FQNNGV.

The V and J genes are TRBV5-4 and TRBJ2-7, with D uncertain. The CDR3 spans 13 residues. Deletions cut 2 bases from V and 1 base from J, with 7 bases between. Germline CDR1 reads SGHNT; CDR2 reads YYREEE (reference sequence). The CDR3 nucleotides read TGTGCCAGCAGCTTTGACATGTCCTACGAGCAGTACTTC. Translated: CASSFDMSYEQYF.